Below are 13 T cell receptor beta chains sequenced from a single sample in a study of blood T cell repertoires in COVID-19. Assay: immunoSEQ multiplex PCR; the TCRdb copy retains only in-frame clones and omits some. Counted here are tens of thousands of clones, 70% to 90% occurring once; the ten biggest clones make up around 3.6%. Sequenced: peripheral blood. These receptors all stem from a woman in her 50s with COVID-19, enrolled during active disease.

V usage is TRBV7-9 and J usage is TRBJ2-6; D gene uncertain. Germline V gives CDR1 SEHNR, CDR2 FQNEAQ (reference sequence). V lost 5 bases, J lost 4 bases, and 9 bases lay in between. The CDR3 is made up of 14 amino acids. The CDR3 here is CASSLMAGANVLTF. Here the CDR3 DNA reads TGTGCCAGCAGCCTTATGGCCGGGGCCAACGTCCTGACTTTC.

The CDR3 DNA reads TGTGCCAGCAGGGGAGCGGGGGCCTCCTACGAGCAGTACTTC. It specifies CASRGAGASYEQYF. This chain connects TRBV3-1 (or the pseudogene TRBV3-2) to TRBJ2-7, with 8 bases identical to TRBD2. This CDR3 is 14 amino acids long. J gave up 0 bases and V 6 bases, and 4 bases lay outside the gene matches. The V gene's germline CDR1 is LGHDT and CDR2 YNNKEL (reference sequence).

The V and J genes are TRBV11-3 and TRBJ2-5; D remains ambiguous. This CDR3 has 13 residues. V lost 7 bases and J 2 bases, leaving 11 bases between the germline ends. CDR1 SGHNT and CDR2 YENEEA come from the germline V gene. CDR3 residues: CASTRAFQETQYF. CDR3 DNA: TGTGCCAGCACTCGAGCCTTTCAAGAGACCCAGTACTTC.

V is TRBV12-3 or TRBV12-4 and J is TRBJ2-7; 7 bases match TRBD2. This CDR3 contains 13 residues. The trim removed 3 bases at V and 3 bases at J, leaving 2 bases unmatched. DNA of the CDR3: TGTGCCAGCAGTTTCTCGGGGGGCTACGAGCAGTACTTC. This gives the protein CASSFSGGYEQYF.

This rearrangement joins TRBV19 to TRBJ2-3; no firm D call. This CDR3 contains 13 residues. Trimming removed 4 bases from V and 1 base from J, with 6 bases in between. Germline V gene sequence: CDR1 LNHDA, CDR2 SQIVND (reference sequence). As DNA, the CDR3 is TGTGCCAGTAGTACCTTAGGCACAGATACGCAGTATTTT. It yields the protein CASSTLGTDTQYF.

This chain links TRBV7-2 with TRBJ2-2, with 7 positions matching TRBD2. Germline V CDR1 and CDR2: SGHTA, FQGNSA. J gave up 4 bases and V 2 bases, and 7 bases lay outside the gene matches. The CDR3 sequence is 16 residues long. For the CDR3, the DNA is TGTGCCAGCAGCTTAAGGCCTAGCGGATCCACCGGGGAGCTGTTTTTT. Its protein is CASSLRPSGSTGELFF.

The genes are TRBV5-4 and TRBJ2-6; a weak D match, TRBD2 (5 bases). CDR3 length: 16 residues. Between the trimmed V and J ends, which lost 0 bases and 0 bases, there was a span of 7 bases. Looked up from germline, CDR1 is SGHNT and CDR2 is YYREEE (reference sequence). The CDR3 is CASSLGGSSGANVLTF. The CDR3 bases are TGTGCCAGCAGCTTGGGTGGGAGCTCTGGGGCCAACGTCCTGACTTTC.

This chain connects TRBV7-6 to TRBJ2-7; TRBD2 might be the D (5 bases). V was clipped by 4 bases and J by 6 bases, with 16 bases between them. Germline lookup yields CDR1 SGHVS and CDR2 FNYEAQ. The CDR3 has 14 amino acids. Here the CDR3 DNA reads TGTGCCAGCAGCTCGACACCCACTAGAAGCGAGCAGTACTTC. Encoded protein: CASSSTPTRSEQYF.

This clone was counted once. The J gene is TRBJ2-3, the V gene TRBV7-2, with 9 nucleotides matching TRBD1. The V gene end was trimmed by 8 bases and the J gene end by 2 bases; junction bases not matched to a gene: 5. CDR3 length equals 14 residues. Per germline, CDR1 SGHTA and CDR2 FQGNSA. Here the CDR3 DNA reads TGTGCCAGCCAAAGGACAGGGGCCACAGATACGCAGTATTTT. This gives the protein CASQRTGATDTQYF.

This clone was observed a few times. The chain combines TRBV19 with TRBJ2-1; the match to TRBD2 covers 8 bases. Looked up from germline, CDR1 is LNHDA and CDR2 is SQIVND (reference sequence). The J segment lost 4 bases and the V segment lost 4 bases, leaving 12 bases of the junction unmatched. This CDR3 has 17 amino acids. The DNA of the CDR3 is TGTGCCAGTAGTACTCTGGCCGGGACTAGTGTTTACAATGAGCAGTTCTTC. It translates to CASSTLAGTSVYNEQFF.

V gene TRBV6-1 combines with J gene TRBJ2-5; 9 positions agree with TRBD2. Germline V gives CDR1 MNHNS, CDR2 SASEGT. The CDR3 length is 16 residues. After removal of 2 bases from V and 1 base from J, the junction contained 5 bases not matched to a gene. CDR3 loop: CASSERASGVQETQYF. Here the CDR3 DNA reads TGTGCCAGCAGTGAAAGGGCTAGCGGGGTCCAAGAGACCCAGTACTTC.

The rearrangement uses TRBV30 and TRBJ2-1, with 9 bases matching TRBD2. Trimming removed 6 bases from V and 9 bases from J; junction bases left unmatched: 12. The CDR3 is 14 amino acids. Germline CDR1 is GTSNPN and CDR2 is SVGIG (reference sequence). The CDR3 sequence is CACRRVAGVGEQFF. The CDR3 DNA sequence: TGTGCCTGCCGCCGGGTAGCGGGAGTTGGTGAGCAGTTCTTC. Full variable domain (outside the CDR3, taken from reference TRBV30 and TRBJ2-1): SQTIHQWPATLVQPVGSPLSLECTVEGTSNPNLYWYRQAAGRGLQLLFYSVGIGQISSEVPQNLSASRPQDRQFILSSKKLLLSDSGFYLCACRRVAGVGEQFFGPGTRLTVL.

The genes are TRBV5-1 and TRBJ1-6, with 7 bases that match TRBD1. CDR3 length equals 17 residues. CDR1 is SGHRS, CDR2 YFSETQ, per germline. The J segment lost 9 bases and the V segment lost 0 bases, leaving 12 bases of the junction unmatched. The CDR3 region is CASSLAGQRFSVSPLHF. The CDR3 DNA reads TGCGCCAGCAGCTTGGCGGGACAGCGATTCAGCGTTTCACCCCTCCACTTT.